A single sample gave rise to the 10 T cell receptor beta chains below, sequenced in a study of T cell repertoires in cytomegalovirus infection. These TCRs' antigens remain unknown. TCRdb passed the reads through MiXCR, listing each CDR3 protein once. The sample holds 45,000 to 75,000 distinct CDR3 sequences, about 30% seen once. Material: PBMCs, sequenced either directly or after in vitro stimulation (not recorded which). The receptor source for this set is a human donor in good health (CMV status not recorded). Some clones in this sample may be carry-over from other donors' samples.

V is TRBV19 and J is TRBJ2-1; D unresolved. The V gene lost 2 bases and the J gene lost 5 bases, with 22 bases spanning the gap. Germline values: CDR1 LNHDA, CDR2 SQIVND (reference sequence). The CDR3 consists of 18 residues. The CDR3 reads CASSIQPPGLNYHNEQFF. For the CDR3, the DNA is TGTGCCAGTAGTATACAGCCCCCGGGCCTAAACTACCACAATGAGCAGTTCTTC.

The table lists this clonotype with many counts. The J gene is TRBJ2-3, the V gene TRBV7-2, with D unclear. Trimming cost V 6 bases and J 1 base, with 8 bases left between them. CDR1 is SGHTA and CDR2 is FQGNSA in the germline V gene. The CDR3 sequence is 13 residues long. Written as DNA, the CDR3 is TGTGCCAGCAGAAAAGGACGCACAGATACGCAGTATTTT. Encoded protein: CASRKGRTDTQYF.

This clonotype was seen a handful of times. The V and J genes are TRBV5-4 and TRBJ1-1; D may be TRBD1 (5 bases). CDR3 length equals 15 residues. Trimming took off 4 bases at V and 5 bases at J, with 18 bases between the two ends. CDR1 SGHNT and CDR2 YYREEE come from the germline V gene (reference sequence). The CDR3 DNA follows: TGTGCCAGCAGCCAAGCCTCTACCGGGGGTACTGAAGCTTTCTTT. It is translated as CASSQASTGGTEAFF.

The table lists this clonotype with a few counts. The chain uses TRBV19 and TRBJ2-7, with 10 bases lining up with TRBD2. Germline lookup yields CDR1 LNHDA and CDR2 SQIVND (reference sequence). V was clipped by 4 bases and J by 2 bases; unmatched bases: 8. This CDR3 contains 16 residues. The CDR3 protein is CASSKRGLAATYEQYF. CDR3 in DNA: TGTGCCAGTAGTAAAAGAGGACTAGCGGCCACCTACGAGCAGTACTTC. The full variable domain, its missing parts supplied by reference TRBV19 and TRBJ2-7, is DGGITQSPKYLFRKEGQNVTLSCEQNLNHDAMYWYRQDPGQGLRLIYYSQIVNDFQKGDIAEGYSVSREKKESFPLTVTSAQKNPTAFYLCASSKRGLAATYEQYFGPGTRLTVT.

For this clonotype: One end of the junction does not line up with germline, which may come from a read error. The chain carries TRBV12-3 or TRBV12-4 and TRBJ2-1, with TRBD2 matching 10 bases. There are 13 residues in the CDR3. The CDR3 coding sequence is TGTGCCAGCAGCCCAACTAGCGGGGCTCCGCCCGGCTTC. It specifies CASSPTSGAPPGF.

This chain uses TRBV25-1 with TRBJ2-7; 10 positions agree with TRBD1. The CDR3 loop spans 17 amino acids. Germline V gives CDR1 MGHDK, CDR2 SYGVNS. Unmatched junction bases numbered 13, after V lost 4 bases and J lost 4 bases. DNA of the CDR3: TGTGCCAGCAGTGCACACGCCCCGGGACAGGGGTCGTACGAGCAGTACTTC. It specifies CASSAHAPGQGSYEQYF.

The chain uses TRBV13 and TRBJ2-1; no reliable D call. CDR1 and CDR2 (germline): PRHDT, FYEKMQ (reference sequence). Between the trimmed V and J ends, which lost 6 bases and 5 bases, there was a span of 8 bases. This CDR3 region has 12 residues. The CDR3 protein is CASSSRDNEQFF. DNA for the CDR3: TGTGCCAGCAGTTCTAGAGACAATGAGCAGTTCTTC.

This clonotype was found a few times. The genes are TRBV28 and TRBJ2-5, with TRBD2 as a possible D gene (6 bases). Germline loops: CDR1 MDHEN, CDR2 SYDVKM. This CDR3 comprises 15 residues. Trimming removed 3 bases at V and 4 bases at J, with 15 bases between. The chain's CDR3 is CASSFTTSGSETQYF. The DNA of the CDR3 is TGTGCCAGCAGTTTTACGACTAGTGGATCAGAGACCCAGTACTTC.

The rearrangement links TRBV6-6 to TRBJ2-1; D is perhaps TRBD1 (5 bases). The V end lost 7 bases, the J end lost 6 bases, and 22 bases lay between the germline ends. In germline, CDR1 is MNHNY, CDR2 SVGAGI (reference sequence). This CDR3 region has 16 residues. The CDR3 here is CASTWRVGQGGNEQFF. The DNA of the CDR3 is TGTGCCAGCACCTGGCGTGTTGGGCAGGGCGGCAATGAGCAGTTCTTC.

The CDR3 sequence is CASRDFQETQYF. In nucleotides, the CDR3 is TGTGCCAGCAGGGACTTCCAAGAGACCCAGTACTTC. V usage is TRBV6-1 and J usage is TRBJ2-5; D may be TRBD2 (5 bases). The V gene lost 6 bases and the J gene lost 1 base, with 6 bases spanning the gap. The germline gives CDR1 MNHNS, CDR2 SASEGT. The CDR3 runs to 12 residues.